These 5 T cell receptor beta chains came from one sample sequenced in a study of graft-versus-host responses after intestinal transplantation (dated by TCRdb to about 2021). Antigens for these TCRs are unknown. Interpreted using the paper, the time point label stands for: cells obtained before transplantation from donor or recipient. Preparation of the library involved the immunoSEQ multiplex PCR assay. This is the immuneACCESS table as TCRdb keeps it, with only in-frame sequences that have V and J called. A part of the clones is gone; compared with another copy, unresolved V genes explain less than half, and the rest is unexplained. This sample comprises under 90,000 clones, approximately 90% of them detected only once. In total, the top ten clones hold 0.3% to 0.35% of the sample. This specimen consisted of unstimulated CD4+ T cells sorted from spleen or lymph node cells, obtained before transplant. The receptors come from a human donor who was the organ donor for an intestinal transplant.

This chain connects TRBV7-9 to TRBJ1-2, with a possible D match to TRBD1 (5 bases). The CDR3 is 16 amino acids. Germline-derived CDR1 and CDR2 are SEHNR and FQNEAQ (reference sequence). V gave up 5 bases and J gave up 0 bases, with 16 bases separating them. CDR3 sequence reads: CASSPRGDSSNYGYTF. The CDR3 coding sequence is TGTGCCAGCAGCCCAAGGGGCGACAGTTCTAACTATGGCTACACCTTC.

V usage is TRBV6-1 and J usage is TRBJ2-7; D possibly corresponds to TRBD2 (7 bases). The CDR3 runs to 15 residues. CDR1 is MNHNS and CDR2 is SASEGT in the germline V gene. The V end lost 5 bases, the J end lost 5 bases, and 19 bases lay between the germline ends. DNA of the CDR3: TGTGCCAGCAGTCCCACGGGGGGCCGTCTGGACGAGCAGTACTTC. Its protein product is CASSPTGGRLDEQYF.

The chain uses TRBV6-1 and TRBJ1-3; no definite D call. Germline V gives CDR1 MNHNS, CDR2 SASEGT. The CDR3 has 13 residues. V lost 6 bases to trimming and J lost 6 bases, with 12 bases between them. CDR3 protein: CASRRVSANTIYF. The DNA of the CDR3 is TGTGCCAGCAGGAGGGTTTCGGCAAACACCATATATTTT.

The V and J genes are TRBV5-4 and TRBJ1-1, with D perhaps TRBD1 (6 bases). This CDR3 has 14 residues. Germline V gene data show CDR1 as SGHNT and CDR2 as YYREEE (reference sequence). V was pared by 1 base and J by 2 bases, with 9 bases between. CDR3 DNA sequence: TGTGCCAGCAGCTTGCGGGACAAAAACACTGAAGCTTTCTTT. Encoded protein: CASSLRDKNTEAFF.

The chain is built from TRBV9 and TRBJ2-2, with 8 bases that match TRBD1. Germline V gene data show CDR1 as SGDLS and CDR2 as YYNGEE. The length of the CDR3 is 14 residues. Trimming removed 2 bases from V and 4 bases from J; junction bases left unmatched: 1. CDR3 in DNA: TGTGCCAGCAGCGTTACAGGGGGCACCGGGGAGCTGTTTTTT. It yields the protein CASSVTGGTGELFF.